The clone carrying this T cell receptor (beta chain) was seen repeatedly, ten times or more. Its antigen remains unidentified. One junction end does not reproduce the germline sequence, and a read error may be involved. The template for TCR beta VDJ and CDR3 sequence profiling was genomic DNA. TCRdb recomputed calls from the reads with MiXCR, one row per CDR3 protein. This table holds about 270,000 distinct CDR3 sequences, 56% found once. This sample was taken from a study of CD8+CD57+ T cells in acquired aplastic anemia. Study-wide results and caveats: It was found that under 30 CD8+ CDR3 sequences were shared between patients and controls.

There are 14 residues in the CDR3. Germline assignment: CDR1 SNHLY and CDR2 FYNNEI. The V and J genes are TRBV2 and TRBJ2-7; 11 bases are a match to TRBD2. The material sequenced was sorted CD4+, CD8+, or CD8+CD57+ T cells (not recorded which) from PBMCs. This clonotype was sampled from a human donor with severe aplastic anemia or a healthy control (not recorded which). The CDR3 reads CASMLAGGIYGQYF. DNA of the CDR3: TGTGCCAGCATGTTAGCGGGGGGGATCTACGGGCAGTACTTC.